This record looks at one TCR beta chain sequence and its context. The antigen remains unidentified. Per germline, CDR1 SGHRS and CDR2 YFSETQ. V was clipped by 0 bases and J by 0 bases, with 6 bases between them. This CDR3 spans 14 amino acids. These data are taken from a study of a mutant IDH1 vaccine in newly diagnosed glioma. Overall study context: Treatment recipients were around 62% male and roughly 38% female, and their mean age was roughly 40 years. Visit timing is recorded as week 35 for V12 and week 47 for V13. The earlier regimen, radiotherapy, temozolomide, or both, was most often both. Study-wide results and caveats: Apparently unrelated to pseudoprogression were changes in the top peripheral T cell clonotypes.

The protocol was immunoSEQ multiplex PCR, while the TCRdb copy is restricted to in-frame clones and leaves out a portion. The sample holds approximately 60,000 clones, 74% seen once. The time point was: week 35, safety follow-up. Topical imiquimod accompanied each vaccine dose, which consisted of 300 ug of mutant IDH1 20-mer peptide. V gene TRBV5-1 combines with J gene TRBJ1-1; no definite D call. This sample comprised PBMCs, obtained from a glioma patient whose treatment included an IDH1 peptide vaccine. The TCR originated in a man aged 50-59 years with glioma. In DNA, the CDR3 is TGCGCCAGCAGCTTGGAACAGATGAACACTGAAGCTTTCTTT. Translated, it gives CASSLEQMNTEAFF.